The 20 T cell receptor beta chains in this list originate from one sample, sequenced in a study of CD4+ T cells in melanoma. The protocol was immunoSEQ multiplex PCR, while the TCRdb copy is restricted to in-frame clones and leaves out a portion. The sample has roughly 60,000 clones; over 60% are singletons. The sequenced sample was tumor tissue. These receptors were obtained from a human donor with melanoma.

V usage is TRBV7-2 and J usage is TRBJ2-3; 8 bases match TRBD1. Unmatched junction bases numbered 8, after V lost 5 bases and J lost 4 bases. CDR1 SGHTA and CDR2 FQGNSA come from the germline V gene. There are 15 residues in the CDR3. The CDR3 reads CASSERTGWADTQYF. DNA of the CDR3: TGTGCCAGCAGCGAACGGACAGGGTGGGCAGATACGCAGTATTTT.

CDR3 amino acids: CATSYNILAPGTANYGYTF. The CDR3 DNA reads TGTGCCACCAGCTACAACATCCTCGCCCCCGGGACGGCTAACTATGGCTACACCTTC. The chain carries TRBV15 and TRBJ1-2, with D perhaps TRBD1 (5 bases). The CDR3 contains 19 residues. Germline CDR1 is LNHNV and CDR2 is YYDKDF (reference sequence). Trimming took 5 bases from V and 0 from J, leaving 25 bases between them. The whole variable domain, remainder taken from reference TRBV15 and TRBJ1-2, is DAMVIQNPRYQVTQFGKPVTLSCSQTLNHNVMYWYQQKSSQAPKLLFHYYDKDFNNEADTPDNFQSRRPNTSFCFLDIRSPGLGDTAMYLCATSYNILAPGTANYGYTFGSGTRLTVV.

This clone appeared a few times. J is TRBJ2-7 and V is TRBV27; tentative D call: TRBD1 (6 bases). Germline V gives CDR1 MNHEY, CDR2 SMNVEV (reference sequence). This CDR3 has 13 amino acids. The V gene lost 7 bases and the J gene lost 7 bases, with 17 bases spanning the gap. As DNA, the CDR3 is TGTGCCAGCAAACAAAGCCAGGGGTTTGAGCAGTACTTC. Amino acids: CASKQSQGFEQYF.

The chain links TRBV6-1 to TRBJ1-3, with D possibly matching TRBD1 (6 bases). CDR3 size: 15 residues. Trimming cost V 8 bases and J 0 bases, with 14 bases left between them. CDR1 is MNHNS and CDR2 is SASEGT in the germline V gene. The CDR3 region is CASGTETGSGNTIYF. DNA for the CDR3: TGTGCCAGCGGAACTGAGACAGGCTCTGGAAACACCATATATTTT.

V and J are TRBV7-9 and TRBJ2-7; D call uncertain. V dropped 5 bases and J dropped 3 bases, with 11 bases sitting between them. The CDR3 length is 13 residues. Germline CDR1 reads SEHNR; CDR2 reads FQNEAQ (reference sequence). The DNA for the CDR3 is TGTGCCAGCAGCCCAGCCAGGAGCTACGAGCAGTACTTC. Amino acids: CASSPARSYEQYF. Drawing the rest from reference TRBV7-9 and TRBJ2-7, the complete variable domain is DTGVSQNPRHKITKRGQNVTFRCDPISEHNRLYWYRQTLGQGPEFLTYFQNEAQLEKSRLLSDRFSAERPKGSFSTLEIQRTEQGDSAMYLCASSPARSYEQYFGPGTRLTVT.

V usage is TRBV27 and J usage is TRBJ1-1; weak D call: TRBD1 (5 bases). V was clipped by 5 bases and J by 4 bases, with 17 bases between them. CDR3 length: 15 amino acids. Germline values: CDR1 MNHEY, CDR2 SMNVEV (reference sequence). CDR3 residues: CASSPSPGLGTEAFF. CDR3 bases: TGTGCCAGCAGTCCAAGCCCAGGGCTGGGCACTGAAGCTTTCTTT.

The V and J genes are TRBV5-1 and TRBJ2-2, with 10 bases matching TRBD2. Germline CDR1 and CDR2: SGHRS and YFSETQ. The trim removed 4 bases at V and 0 bases at J, leaving 12 bases unmatched. The CDR3 is 19 residues long. The CDR3 protein is CASSATFLAGATNTGELFF. The CDR3 DNA sequence: TGCGCCAGCAGCGCAACGTTCCTAGCGGGGGCGACGAACACCGGGGAGCTGTTTTTT.

The chain links TRBV7-7 to TRBJ2-7; D call uncertain. From germline, CDR1 is SSHAT and CDR2 FNYEAQ (reference sequence). Trimming shortened V by 3 bases and J by 3 bases, and 9 bases separated the two germline ends. The CDR3 is 13 residues long. The CDR3 region is CASSLASNYEQYF. The CDR3 DNA is TGTGCCAGCAGCTTGGCCTCAAACTACGAGCAGTACTTC.

The chain carries TRBV5-1 and TRBJ1-6; D is possibly TRBD1 (6 bases). Trimming took 5 bases from V and 7 from J, leaving 13 bases between them. CDR1 and CDR2 (germline): SGHRS, YFSETQ. CDR3 length: 14 residues. This CDR3 is CASSTGNQNSPLHF. DNA of the CDR3: TGCGCCAGCAGTACAGGGAATCAAAATTCACCCCTCCACTTT.

The chain is built from TRBV7-3 and TRBJ2-7; D unresolved. The V and J ends lost 3 bases and 4 bases respectively, with 13 bases between them. The CDR3 totals 14 residues. Germline CDR1 is SGHTA and CDR2 is FQGTGA. Here the CDR3 reads CASSLPNPWYEQYF. CDR3 nucleotide sequence: TGTGCCAGCAGCTTGCCTAATCCGTGGTACGAGCAGTACTTC.

V usage is TRBV5-1 and J usage is TRBJ1-1, with a tentative D call TRBD1 (5 bases). Germline V lookup: CDR1 SGHRS, CDR2 YFSETQ. CDR3 length: 15 residues. V shed 0 bases and J shed 10 bases, with 19 bases lying between them. The CDR3 coding sequence is TGCGCCAGCAGCTTGGAAGTGGGGGGACGTGTTGGAGCTTTCTTT. Its translation: CASSLEVGGRVGAFF.

The chain recombines TRBV10-3 with TRBJ1-3; D remains unclear. There are 14 residues in the CDR3. Trimming shortened V by 9 bases and J by 0 bases, and 12 bases separated the two germline ends. Germline CDR1 and CDR2: ENHRY and SYGVKD. The CDR3: CAMSSGNSGNTIYF. CDR3 coding DNA: TGTGCCATGAGTTCCGGGAACTCTGGAAACACCATATATTTT.

This rearrangement joins TRBV28 to TRBJ1-1; D gene ambiguous. V was shortened by 1 base and J by 4 bases, with 10 bases between the two germline ends. CDR1 is MDHEN and CDR2 is SYDVKM in the germline V gene. The CDR3 runs to 14 residues. The CDR3 sequence: CASSLSPGSTEAFF. CDR3 DNA: TGTGCCAGCAGTTTATCCCCCGGGTCCACTGAAGCTTTCTTT. Complete variable domain (other parts from reference TRBV28 and TRBJ1-1): DVKVTQSSRYLVKRTGEKVFLECVQDMDHENMFWYRQDPGLGLRLIYFSYDVKMKEKGDIPEGYSVSREKKERFSLILESASTNQTSMYLCASSLSPGSTEAFFGQGTRLTVV.

This clone was detected only once. The chain links TRBV5-1 to TRBJ2-2; 9 nucleotides align to TRBD1. Germline values: CDR1 SGHRS, CDR2 YFSETQ. V was pared by 4 bases and J by 3 bases, with 4 bases of the junction left unmatched. The CDR3 loop spans 15 amino acids. CDR3 amino acids: CASSLGTGYTGELFF. The DNA for the CDR3 is TGCGCCAGCAGCCTAGGGACAGGGTACACCGGGGAGCTGTTTTTT.

V gene TRBV18 combines with J gene TRBJ1-5; D is ambiguous. The V end lost 1 base, the J end lost 2 bases, and 12 bases lay between the germline ends. In germline, CDR1 is KGHSH, CDR2 LQKENI. CDR3 length equals 16 residues. CDR3 in amino acids: CASSPRGLEGNQPQHF. The CDR3 nucleotides are TGTGCCAGCTCACCACGAGGGTTGGAAGGCAATCAGCCCCAGCATTTT.

This chain's CDR3 is CAISEAGGSSYEQYF. The CDR3 DNA sequence: TGTGCCATCAGTGAGGCAGGGGGCAGTAGCTACGAGCAGTACTTC. V is TRBV10-3 and J is TRBJ2-7, with 8 positions matching TRBD1. The CDR3 spans 15 residues. CDR1 is ENHRY and CDR2 is SYGVKD in the germline V gene. Unmatched junction bases numbered 6, after V lost 2 bases and J lost 3 bases.

The chain recombines TRBV11-2 with TRBJ2-3, with D possibly being TRBD1 (6 bases). CDR3 length: 15 amino acids. The germline gives CDR1 SGHAT, CDR2 FQNNGV. The V end was cut by 1 base, the J end by 4 bases, with 12 bases between. The CDR3 here is CASSLGVRGADTQYF. As DNA, the CDR3 is TGTGCCAGCAGCTTAGGGGTCAGGGGAGCAGATACGCAGTATTTT. Variable domain in full (rest from reference TRBV11-2 and TRBJ2-3): EAGVAQSPRYKIIEKRQSVAFWCNPISGHATLYWYQQILGQGPKLLIQFQNNGVVDDSQLPKDRFSAERLKGVDSTLKIQPAKLEDSAVYLCASSLGVRGADTQYFGPGTRLTVL.

The chain couples TRBV20-1 to TRBJ1-3; the D is unclear. Germline loops: CDR1 DFQATT, CDR2 SNEGSKA (reference sequence). The CDR3 is 10 residues long. V was pared by 1 base and J by 5 bases, with 0 bases between. The CDR3 DNA sequence: TGCAGTGCTAGAGGAAACACCATATATTTT. It codes for CSARGNTIYF.

V and J are TRBV6-1 and TRBJ2-5; 8 bases are a match to TRBD1. Germline V gene data show CDR1 as MNHNS and CDR2 as SASEGT. This CDR3 region has 13 residues. The V segment lost 7 bases and the J segment 4 bases; nucleotides outside the gene matches: 5. The CDR3 nucleotides are TGTGCCAGCATCCCAGGGGGCTCAGAGACCCAGTACTTC. Its protein is CASIPGGSETQYF.

This clone was observed once. V is TRBV19 and J is TRBJ1-6, with TRBD1 matching over 7 bases. V dropped 3 bases and J dropped 7; count of bases not matched to a gene: 9. Germline CDR1 LNHDA, CDR2 SQIVND (reference sequence). The CDR3 is 16 amino acids. The CDR3 loop reads CASSITGTAWNSPLHF. CDR3 in DNA: TGTGCCAGTAGTATTACCGGGACAGCCTGGAATTCACCCCTCCACTTT.